These T cell receptor beta chains were read from a single sample in a study of human T cells and chemical hapten exposure. TCRdb recomputed calls from the RACE reads with MiXCR, one row per CDR3 protein. Of around 200,000 distinct CDR3 sequences in the sample, nearly 30% were seen once. The sample was whole blood, taken in connection with sensitization to the hapten diphenylcyclopropenone (DPC). Receptor source: a woman aged 30 to 39 with alopecia areata. Some clones in this sample may be carry-over from other donors' samples. CDR3s leave out the opening cysteine and the closing phenylalanine or tryptophan.

CDR3aa: SASLGSNGYT
j_gene: TRBJ1-2
v_gene: TRBV20-1

CDR3aa: ATSNLATGRAGNTIY
j_gene: TRBJ1-3
v_gene: TRBV15

CDR3aa: SAPKSPGGGNIQY
j_gene: TRBJ2-4
v_gene: TRBV20-1

CDR3aa: ASSLEGRGSTDTQY
j_gene: TRBJ2-3
v_gene: TRBV5-1

CDR3aa: TTGSHNEQF
j_gene: TRBJ2-1
v_gene: TRBV6-2/TRBV6-3

CDR3aa: SVKGGGTETQY
j_gene: TRBJ2-5
v_gene: TRBV29-1

CDR3aa: ASSQPGQGNYGYT
j_gene: TRBJ1-2
v_gene: TRBV4-1

CDR3aa: ASTKSLYEQY
j_gene: TRBJ2-7
v_gene: TRBV12-3/TRBV12-4

CDR3aa: ASRRTGDNSPLH
j_gene: TRBJ1-6
v_gene: TRBV6-2/TRBV6-3

CDR3aa: ASSALSTGELF
j_gene: TRBJ2-2
v_gene: TRBV5-1

CDR3aa: ASSVRVETQY
j_gene: TRBJ2-5
v_gene: TRBV2

CDR3aa: ATQTDSYNSPLH
j_gene: TRBJ1-6
v_gene: TRBV10-3

CDR3aa: ASSYSGTPSYNEQF
j_gene: TRBJ2-1
v_gene: TRBV10-2

CDR3aa: ASSQEGTGFGDIY
j_gene: TRBJ1-3
v_gene: TRBV4-2

CDR3aa: ASKGQGPVQY
j_gene: TRBJ2-7
v_gene: TRBV28

CDR3aa: SATTSWGDTQY
j_gene: TRBJ2-3
v_gene: TRBV20-1

CDR3aa: ASSQTLADQETQY
j_gene: TRBJ2-5
v_gene: TRBV3-1